Here is one T cell receptor (beta chain) with its context. Its antigen is not identified. V shed 5 bases, J shed 6 bases, and the junction held 6 bases outside the gene matches. The length of the CDR3 is 15 residues. Germline V CDR1 and CDR2: MNHEY, SVGAGI. Each individual donor underwent a draw of about 11 milliliters of peripheral blood. The sample comes from a study of blood T cells in healthy people across ages. PCR was performed a second time for 7 to 11 cycles using a sample-barcoded 5' primer and a J-beta primer mix. Each CDR3 protein is one row after TCRdb ran MiXCR on the 5' RACE reads. Altogether approximately 730,000 distinct CDR3 sequences are present, about 42% being singletons, with the ten largest covering around a fifth. General observations from the study: Naive T cell percentage showed a strong correlation with TCR beta diversity.

Sequenced material: blood. The clonotype originates from a woman in her sixties in good health. The chain joins TRBV6-5 to TRBJ1-5, with TRBD1 matching over 11 bases. CDR3 in amino acids: CASSQWTGGLQPQHF. CDR3 sequence (DNA): TGTGCCAGCAGTCAATGGACAGGGGGCCTTCAGCCCCAGCATTTT.